This T cell receptor beta chain was identified during a study of T cells in Graves' hyperthyroidism and ophthalmopathy. V lost 3 bases to trimming and J lost 0 bases, with 14 bases between them. Germline V gene data show CDR1 as DFQATT and CDR2 as SNEGSKA (reference sequence). This CDR3 region has 15 residues. Findings and caveats of the study: Prediction of ophthalmopathy progression came a median 6.5 months pre-onset.

This clonotype was observed at least ten times. The antigen is not known. Amplified TCR beta CDR3 regions derived from RNA transcripts. Researchers ran a first-round RT-PCR on the TCR CDR3 using the HTBI primer set. TCRdb redid the calling of the multiplex PCR reads with MiXCR, one entry per CDR3 protein. This repertoire shows 350,000 or so distinct CDR3 sequences, 15% to 20% found once; its top ten account for about 14%. The chain recombines TRBV20-1 with TRBJ1-1, with D possibly matching TRBD1 (6 bases). The sequence was collected from a woman aged 40 to 50 with Graves' ophthalmopathy. The sequenced sample was blood. The CDR3 protein is CSARATGTMNTEAFF. The CDR3 DNA reads as TGCAGTGCTAGGGCCACCGGGACAATGAACACTGAAGCTTTCTTT.